This passage covers 10 T cell receptor beta chains from one sample sequenced in a study of CD8 T cells in ankylosing spondylitis. From the 5' RACE reads, TCRdb called clonotypes with MiXCR, one entry per CDR3 protein. Of roughly 440,000 distinct CDR3 sequences detected, under 20% appear once; the ten largest clones hold just over 1%. Findings of the study overall: Seemingly distinctive of ankylosing spondylitis blood was a TCR beta motif formed by eight highly homologous variants.

Their specific antigens are unknown. The sequenced sample was blood, either unsorted or a sorted T cell fraction (not recorded which). The receptors stem from a male donor with ankylosing spondylitis.

The chain uses TRBV20-1 and TRBJ2-3; TRBD1 agrees at 10 bases. Unmatched junction bases numbered 6, after V lost 1 base and J lost 2 bases. Germline-derived CDR1 and CDR2 are DFQATT and SNEGSKA (reference sequence). The CDR3 contains 16 residues. The CDR3 DNA sequence: TGCAGTGCTAGAGGGCCGGGACAGGGGCTCACAGATACGCAGTATTTT. This gives the protein CSARGPGQGLTDTQYF.

The J gene is TRBJ1-4, the V gene TRBV29-1; D remains unclear. Germline CDR1 reads SQVTM; CDR2 reads ANQGSEA. V was clipped by 4 bases and J by 5 bases, with 14 bases between them. The CDR3 runs to 14 residues. CDR3 sequence: CSVAMAGVNEKLFF. DNA for the CDR3: TGCAGCGTTGCGATGGCAGGCGTGAATGAAAAACTGTTTTTT. Full variable domain (rest looked up from reference TRBV29-1 and TRBJ1-4): SAVISQKPSRDICQRGTSLTIQCQVDSQVTMMFWYRQQPGQSLTLIATANQGSEATYESGFVIDKFPISRPNLTFSTLTVSNMSPEDSSIYLCSVAMAGVNEKLFFGSGTQLSVL.

This clonotype has a count of ten or more. V is TRBV20-1 and J is TRBJ1-5, with 7 bases aligning to TRBD1. CDR1 is DFQATT and CDR2 is SNEGSKA in the germline V gene (reference sequence). J lost 4 bases, V lost 5 bases, and 8 bases had no gene match. This CDR3 has 14 amino acids. This chain's CDR3 is CSAGTARGNQPQHF. DNA for the CDR3: TGCAGTGCTGGGACAGCTAGAGGGAATCAGCCCCAGCATTTT.

This sequence joins TRBV20-1 and TRBJ1-5; no clear D gene. The CDR3 is 15 residues long. V dropped 0 bases and J dropped 0 bases, with 9 bases sitting between them. Germline CDR1 is DFQATT and CDR2 is SNEGSKA (reference sequence). As DNA, the CDR3 is TGCAGTGCTAGAGAGCACAGTTATAGCAATCAGCCCCAGCATTTT. Translating gives CSAREHSYSNQPQHF.

This chain joins TRBV2 and TRBJ1-6; D is possibly TRBD1 (5 bases). Trimming shortened V by 6 bases and J by 8 bases, and 14 bases separated the two germline ends. This CDR3 spans 14 amino acids. Germline V gene lookup returns CDR1 SNHLY and CDR2 FYNNEI. The CDR3 here is CASRVRGVDSPLHF. The CDR3 bases are TGTGCCAGCAGAGTTAGGGGTGTAGATTCACCCCTCCACTTT.

The CDR3 DNA reads TGCAGTGCAAGGGACAGGAGCTCTGGAAACACCATATATTTT. Amino acid sequence: CSARDRSSGNTIYF. The genes are TRBV20-1 and TRBJ1-3, with 8 bases matching TRBD1. From germline, CDR1 is DFQATT and CDR2 SNEGSKA (reference sequence). The CDR3 has 14 residues. Trimming took 6 bases from V and 0 from J; bases not matched to a gene: 4.

This clonotype was counted at least ten times. The J gene is TRBJ2-1, the V gene TRBV4-2; tentatively, D is TRBD2 (5 bases). Germline loops: CDR1 LGHNA, CDR2 YNFKEQ. With 0 bases removed from V and 0 bases from J, the gap between germline ends came to 15 bases. There are 18 residues in the CDR3. The CDR3 protein is CASSQDPPSRSSYNEQFF. The CDR3, as DNA: TGTGCCAGCAGCCAAGACCCCCCTAGCCGGAGCTCCTACAATGAGCAGTTCTTC.

CDR3 DNA sequence: TGTGCCAGCAGTGACGGCCCGGGCTTGAACACTGAAGCTTTCTTT. This encodes CASSDGPGLNTEAFF. The rearrangement links TRBV2 to TRBJ1-1; D gene ambiguous. The length of the CDR3 is 15 residues. Germline loops: CDR1 SNHLY, CDR2 FYNNEI. V gave up 3 bases and J gave up 0 bases, with 11 bases separating them. The whole variable domain, remainder taken from reference TRBV2 and TRBJ1-1, is EPEVTQTPSHQVTQMGQEVILRCVPISNHLYFYWYRQILGQKVEFLVSFYNNEISEKSEIFDDQFSVERPDGSNFTLKIRSTKLEDSAMYFCASSDGPGLNTEAFFGQGTRLTVV.

The V and J genes are TRBV20-1 and TRBJ1-2, with TRBD1 matching 8 bases. V lost 3 bases to trimming and J lost 3 bases; unmatched junction nucleotides: 3. Germline CDR1 DFQATT, CDR2 SNEGSKA (reference sequence). This CDR3 contains 13 residues. CDR3 coding DNA: TGCAGTGCTAGGGGACAGGTCGACTATGGCTACACCTTC. It yields the protein CSARGQVDYGYTF.

This clonotype was picked up many times. Here the CDR3 reads CSVTAAQETQYF. CDR3 bases: TGCAGCGTCACGGCGGCTCAAGAGACCCAGTACTTC. V gene TRBV29-1 combines with J gene TRBJ2-5; no reliable D call. There are 12 residues in the CDR3. CDR1 SQVTM and CDR2 ANQGSEA come from the germline V gene. Trimming pared 6 bases from V and 2 bases from J, leaving 10 bases between.